This passage covers 23 T cell receptor beta chains from one sample sequenced in a study of cytomegalovirus exposure and HLA in healthy donors. The PCR used 60 Vbeta and 13 Jbeta primers. Libraries were prepared by immunoSEQ multiplex PCR; TCRdb keeps only in-frame clonotypes and omits some of them. The data show more than 95,000 clones, 60% to 80% seen once. The specimen sequenced was PBMCs. These receptors were obtained from a man aged 55 to 69 in good health and CMV-seronegative.

The chain carries TRBV10-3 and TRBJ2-1; no definite D call. The germline V and J ends were trimmed by 6 bases and 6 bases, with 12 bases remaining between them. Germline lookup yields CDR1 ENHRY and CDR2 SYGVKD. This CDR3 is 13 amino acids long. The CDR3 coding sequence is TGTGCCATCAGAGTCCATACTACCAATGAGCAGTTCTTC. Protein: CAIRVHTTNEQFF.

The CDR3 DNA sequence: TGTGCCAGCAGTCCCCTTGGCAATCAGCCCCAGCATTTT. This encodes CASSPLGNQPQHF. The V and J genes are TRBV6-5 and TRBJ1-5; D is unclear. The V gene lost 5 bases and the J gene lost 2 bases, with 7 bases spanning the gap. The CDR3 runs 13 residues. The germline V gene encodes CDR1 MNHEY and CDR2 SVGAGI.

In nucleotides, the CDR3 is TGTGCCAGTAGGTTGACGGGTTCTACAGATACGCAGTATTTT. Its protein is CASRLTGSTDTQYF. The chain joins TRBV19 to TRBJ2-3; unclear D gene. V gave up 6 bases and J gave up 3 bases, with 13 bases separating them. The CDR3 is made up of 14 amino acids. From germline, CDR1 is LNHDA and CDR2 SQIVND (reference sequence).

The genes are TRBV7-3 and TRBJ2-5, with 8 bases aligning to TRBD1. The J call may be incorrect, as the DNA end agrees better with TRBJ2-7. This CDR3 is built from 15 residues. Germline assignment: CDR1 SGHTA and CDR2 FQGTGA. The CDR3, as DNA: TGTGCCAGCAGGACCGGGACAGGTGCCTCCTACGAGCAGTACTTC. Its protein is CASRTGTGASYEQYF.

The rearrangement links TRBV15 to TRBJ1-1, with a possible D match to TRBD1 (6 bases). Germline CDR1 is LNHNV and CDR2 is YYDKDF (reference sequence). Between the trimmed V and J ends, which lost 10 bases and 2 bases, there was a span of 17 bases. The CDR3 spans 14 residues. CDR3 coding DNA: TGTGCCATCACCAGCATAGGGGGAAACACTGAAGCTTTCTTT. Its translation is CAITSIGGNTEAFF.

V is TRBV5-5 and J is TRBJ2-7; 10 bases are a match to TRBD1. The CDR3 runs 16 residues. Germline CDR1 SGHKS, CDR2 YYEKEE (reference sequence). Trimming removed 4 bases from V and 4 bases from J; junction bases left unmatched: 11. CDR3 region: CASSPGGDRGRYEQYF. As DNA, the CDR3 is TGTGCCAGCAGCCCGGGTGGGGACAGGGGAAGGTACGAGCAGTACTTC.

The chain couples TRBV27 to TRBJ2-2; D is possibly TRBD1 (6 bases). Germline V CDR1 and CDR2: MNHEY, SMNVEV (reference sequence). The CDR3 consists of 15 residues. V was cut by 7 bases and J by 4 bases, with 16 bases left in between. The chain's CDR3 is CASTRAGTSTGELFF. CDR3 coding DNA: TGTGCCAGCACCCGAGCCGGGACATCCACCGGGGAGCTGTTTTTT.

This chain joins TRBV6-1 and TRBJ2-7; 7 bases line up with TRBD2. CDR1 MNHNS and CDR2 SASEGT come from the germline V gene. V lost 6 bases and J lost 6; bases outside the gene matches: 8. CDR3 length: 13 residues. The CDR3 coding sequence is TGTGCCAGCAGCCCCCCGACGGGGGGCGAGCAGTACTTC. It encodes CASSPPTGGEQYF.

The CDR3 DNA is TGTGGCCTGGTAAAGGGGCCGAACACTGAAGCTTTCTTT. Its translation: CGLVKGPNTEAFF. V is TRBV28 and J is TRBJ1-1; maybe TRBD1 (5 bases). Germline assignment: CDR1 MDHEN and CDR2 SYDVKM. The CDR3 loop spans 13 amino acids.

The J gene is TRBJ2-5, the V gene TRBV7-7, with TRBD1 identical over 7 bases. There are 14 residues in the CDR3. Germline V gives CDR1 SSHAT, CDR2 FNYEAQ (reference sequence). The V and J ends lost 4 bases and 5 bases, in that order; junction bases with no gene match: 7. The CDR3 DNA reads as TGTGCCAGCAGCTCTCGACAGGGCGATGAGACCCAGTACTTC. It codes for CASSSRQGDETQYF.

The chain uses TRBV6-4 and TRBJ2-2; D perhaps matches TRBD2 (5 bases). The germline CDR1 and CDR2 sequences are MRHNA and SNTAGT. Trimming pared 0 bases from V and 4 bases from J, leaving 6 bases between. The CDR3 has 14 residues. The CDR3 DNA reads as TGTGCCAGCAGTGACTCAGGGAGCACCGGGGAGCTGTTTTTT. Amino acids: CASSDSGSTGELFF.

The chain has TRBV4-1 and TRBJ2-5; TRBD2 aligns across 12 bases. V was pared by 0 bases and J by 5 bases, with 1 base of the junction left unmatched. In germline, CDR1 is MGHRA, CDR2 YSYEKL. This CDR3 spans 15 amino acids. CDR3: CASSQEGTSGETQYF. The CDR3 nucleotides read TGCGCCAGCAGCCAAGAGGGGACTAGCGGGGAGACCCAGTACTTC.

This clone has just a few counts. The chain is built from TRBV6-1 and TRBJ2-5, with TRBD2 matching over 12 bases. The CDR3 extends over 15 amino acids. V gave up 5 bases and J gave up 5 bases; unmatched junction bases: 6. CDR1 is MNHNS, CDR2 SASEGT, per germline. The CDR3 bases are TGTGCCAGCAGTCCTAGCGGGGGGGCCCCCGAGACCCAGTACTTC. Translation: CASSPSGGAPETQYF.

The V and J genes are TRBV5-1 and TRBJ2-3; D remains ambiguous. The CDR3 contains 12 residues. Germline values: CDR1 SGHRS, CDR2 YFSETQ. The V and J ends lost 4 bases and 3 bases respectively, with 6 bases between them. The CDR3 loop reads CASSTPTDTQYF. The CDR3 nucleotides are TGCGCCAGCAGCACTCCTACAGATACGCAGTATTTT.

J is TRBJ1-1 and V is TRBV12-5; D not resolved. V was clipped by 6 bases and J by 1 base, with 9 bases between them. CDR3 length: 13 amino acids. CDR1 and CDR2 from the germline V gene are LGHNT and FRNRAP. The CDR3 loop reads CASGPVQNTEAFF. The DNA for the CDR3 is TGTGCTAGTGGCCCAGTACAGAACACTGAAGCTTTCTTT.

The gene calls are TRBV9 and TRBJ2-7; no reliable D call. CDR3 length: 11 residues. The V and J ends lost 4 bases and 4 bases respectively, with 6 bases between them. The V gene's germline CDR1 is SGDLS and CDR2 YYNGEE. The CDR3 loop is CASSNLYEQYF. The CDR3 DNA sequence: TGTGCCAGCAGCAACCTATACGAGCAGTACTTC.

V usage is TRBV4-1 and J usage is TRBJ2-5, with a weak D call TRBD1 (6 bases). CDR3 length equals 14 residues. Germline-derived CDR1 and CDR2 are MGHRA and YSYEKL. V gave up 1 base and J gave up 5 bases, with 11 bases separating them. The DNA for the CDR3 is TGCGCCAGCAGCCAAGGACAGGTACGGGAGACCCAGTACTTC. It encodes CASSQGQVRETQYF.

This clone has a single count. The rearrangement uses TRBV6-6 and TRBJ1-2; 8 bases are a match to TRBD1. Germline trimming cut 3 bases from V and 7 bases from J; bases unmatched to any gene: 7. Germline values: CDR1 MNHNY, CDR2 SVGAGI (reference sequence). The CDR3 consists of 14 residues. The CDR3 DNA follows: TGTGCCAGCAGTTATGGACAGGGAGCGTTTGGCTACACCTTC. It is translated as CASSYGQGAFGYTF.

This clone was picked up a small number of times. CDR3 loop: CASSVPGGDGYTF. CDR3 in DNA: TGTGCCAGCAGCGTACCGGGGGGAGATGGCTACACCTTC. The chain combines TRBV9 with TRBJ1-2, with D possibly matching TRBD1 (5 bases). There are 13 residues in the CDR3. Germline V gives CDR1 SGDLS, CDR2 YYNGEE. Trimming stripped 1 base from V and 6 bases from J, with 10 bases between.

The gene calls are TRBV9 and TRBJ1-6, with D tentatively TRBD1 (5 bases). The CDR3 is 15 residues long. The V gene's germline CDR1 is SGDLS and CDR2 YYNGEE. V was trimmed by 4 bases and J by 3 bases, leaving 11 bases between them. CDR3 coding DNA: TGTGCCAGCAGCCCCGGGGGGGGCTATAATTCACCCCTCCACTTT. Translating it yields CASSPGGGYNSPLHF.

V usage is TRBV21-1 and J usage is TRBJ2-1; TRBD2 is taken as the D call from the table, unchecked against the DNA. TRBV21-1 is assigned pseudogene status. CDR3 length: 20 amino acids. The CDR3 loop reads CASSPEGTGTSGRIYNEQFF. The CDR3 bases are TGTGCCAGCAGCCCCGAGGGTACCGGGACTAGCGGGAGAATCTACAATGAGCAGTTCTTC.

The chain combines TRBV29-1 with TRBJ2-1, with 14 bases aligning to TRBD2. From germline, CDR1 is SQVTM and CDR2 ANQGSEA. After removal of 4 bases from V and 9 bases from J, the junction contained 5 bases not matched to a gene. The CDR3 covers 14 residues. The CDR3 sequence: CSVGGLAGVGEQFF. Written as DNA, the CDR3 is TGCAGCGTTGGGGGACTAGCGGGAGTTGGTGAGCAGTTCTTC.

The rearrangement uses TRBV28 and TRBJ1-1; 7 nucleotides match TRBD1. This CDR3 has 16 amino acids. Trimming cost V 2 bases and J 3 bases; bases outside gene matches: 9. CDR1 and CDR2 from the germline V gene are MDHEN and SYDVKM. CDR3 DNA sequence: TGTGCCAGCAGTTTAAAGGACAGGTTCAAGGACACTGAAGCTTTCTTT. Translated, it gives CASSLKDRFKDTEAFF. The full variable domain, its missing parts supplied by reference TRBV28 and TRBJ1-1, is DVKVTQSSRYLVKRTGEKVFLECVQDMDHENMFWYRQDPGLGLRLIYFSYDVKMKEKGDIPEGYSVSREKKERFSLILESASTNQTSMYLCASSLKDRFKDTEAFFGQGTRLTVV.